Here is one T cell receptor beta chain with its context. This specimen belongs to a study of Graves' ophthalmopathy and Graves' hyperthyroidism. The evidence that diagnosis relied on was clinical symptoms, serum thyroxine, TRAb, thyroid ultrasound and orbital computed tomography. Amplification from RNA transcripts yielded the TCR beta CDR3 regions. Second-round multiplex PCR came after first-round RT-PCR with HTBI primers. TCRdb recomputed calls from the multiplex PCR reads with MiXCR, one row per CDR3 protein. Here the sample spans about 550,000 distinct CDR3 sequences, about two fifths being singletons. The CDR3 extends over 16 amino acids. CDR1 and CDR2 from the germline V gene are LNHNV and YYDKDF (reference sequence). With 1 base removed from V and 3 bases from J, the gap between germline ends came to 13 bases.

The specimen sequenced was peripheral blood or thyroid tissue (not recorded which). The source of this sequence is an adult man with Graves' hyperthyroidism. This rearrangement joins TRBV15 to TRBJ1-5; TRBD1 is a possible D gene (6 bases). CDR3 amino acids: CATSRAGPGDNQPQHF. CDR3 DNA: TGTGCCACCAGCAGAGCAGGGCCAGGGGACAATCAGCCCCAGCATTTT.